The T cell receptor beta chain described here comes from a study of cytomegalovirus exposure and HLA in healthy donors. The PCR ran on 60 Vbeta and 13 Jbeta primers. Clones were sequenced by immunoSEQ multiplex PCR, and TCRdb holds only the in-frame ones, with some missing. The table shows roughly 100,000 clones, with approximately 82% occurring only once. Germline V gene lookup returns CDR1 MDHEN and CDR2 SYDVKM. The V end lost 7 bases, the J end lost 4 bases, and 14 bases lay between the germline ends. This CDR3 comprises 14 residues. This clone was counted only a few times. Input material: PBMCs. The receptor comes from a middle-aged man in good health and CMV-seropositive. The chain employs TRBV28 and TRBJ1-3; D not certain. CDR3 loop: CASIREVGGNTIYF. CDR3 nucleotides: TGTGCCAGCATCCGGGAAGTAGGAGGAAACACCATATATTTT. Using reference TRBV28 and TRBJ1-3 for the parts outside the CDR3, the full variable domain is DVKVTQSSRYLVKRTGEKVFLECVQDMDHENMFWYRQDPGLGLRLIYFSYDVKMKEKGDIPEGYSVSREKKERFSLILESASTNQTSMYLCASIREVGGNTIYFGEGSWLTVV.